These T cell receptor beta chains were read from a single sample in a study of radiation and T cells in renal cell carcinoma. Assay: immunoSEQ multiplex PCR; the TCRdb copy retains only in-frame clones and omits some. In the table there are about 90,000 clones, 65% to 90% of which are singletons. The specimen was blood, collected from a patient whose treatment included radiotherapy and nephrectomy. Source of these receptors: a man aged 55 to 70 with renal cell carcinoma. Each CDR3 is given with its conserved first and last residue. A D gene is named only where the DNA matches it firmly. Size is stated for part of the rows, as once, few or many counts, or as a class when the clone is expanded.

j_call: TRBJ1-5; d_call: NA; v_call: TRBV15; clone_size: NA; cdr3_nt: TGTGCCACCGAATTCTCCAGGGATAGGGGGGGGAGCAATCAGCCCCAGCATTTT; cdr3_aa: CATEFSRDRGGSNQPQHF
j_call: TRBJ2-2; d_call: TRBD1; v_call: TRBV9; clone_size: NA; cdr3_nt: TGTGCCAGCAGCGGAGTTATTAGCGGACAGGGGCGAGTAAACACCGGGGAGCTGTTTTTT; cdr3_aa: CASSGVISGQGRVNTGELFF
j_call: TRBJ1-3; d_call: TRBD1; v_call: TRBV6-5; clone_size: NA; cdr3_nt: TGTGCCAGCAGAAGGGACAGCTCTGGAAACACCATATATTTT; cdr3_aa: CASRRDSSGNTIYF
j_call: TRBJ1-4; d_call: TRBD1; v_call: TRBV27; clone_size: NA; cdr3_nt: TGTGCCAGCAGTTTATATTGGCCGGGACAGCTTAATGAAAAACTGTTTTTT; cdr3_aa: CASSLYWPGQLNEKLFF
j_call: TRBJ1-2; d_call: TRBD1; v_call: TRBV18; clone_size: NA; cdr3_nt: TGTGCCAGCTCACCGCGGGGACAGAGCCCCTCCTATGGCTACACCTTC; cdr3_aa: CASSPRGQSPSYGYTF
j_call: TRBJ1-6; d_call: NA; v_call: TRBV2; clone_size: NA; cdr3_nt: TGTGCCAGCAGCCGCAGGGACGCCTATAATTCACCCCTCCACTTT; cdr3_aa: CASSRRDAYNSPLHF
j_call: TRBJ2-7; d_call: NA; v_call: TRBV5-1; clone_size: NA; cdr3_nt: TGCGCCAGCAAATCCGCTACTTTCGCCTACGAGCAGTACTTC; cdr3_aa: CASKSATFAYEQYF
j_call: TRBJ2-2; d_call: NA; v_call: TRBV10-3; clone_size: NA; cdr3_nt: TGTGCCATCAGCCCTAGCAGAGACACCGGGGAGCTGTTTTTT; cdr3_aa: CAISPSRDTGELFF
j_call: TRBJ2-7; d_call: NA; v_call: TRBV5-1; clone_size: NA; cdr3_nt: TGCGCCAGCAGCTCAACAGGGCGCCACGAGCAGTACTTC; cdr3_aa: CASSSTGRHEQYF
j_call: TRBJ2-3; d_call: TRBD2; v_call: TRBV5-4; clone_size: NA; cdr3_nt: TGTGCCAGCAGCTCGGGGAGGGGTAGCGGTGCCGATACGCAGTATTTT; cdr3_aa: CASSSGRGSGADTQYF
j_call: TRBJ2-3; d_call: TRBD2; v_call: TRBV28; clone_size: NA; cdr3_nt: TGTGCCAGCAGTTTAAGGCGTGGTAGCGGGCGTAGCACAGATACGCAGTATTTT; cdr3_aa: CASSLRRGSGRSTDTQYF
j_call: TRBJ2-5; d_call: NA; v_call: TRBV5-1; clone_size: NA; cdr3_nt: TGCGCCAGCAGCTCGCAGGGGTGGCAAGAGACCCAGTACTTC; cdr3_aa: CASSSQGWQETQYF
j_call: TRBJ2-1; d_call: NA; v_call: TRBV14; clone_size: NA; cdr3_nt: TGTGCCAGCAGCCATCCTTCGGCTGGGCAGTTCTTC; cdr3_aa: CASSHPSAGQFF
j_call: TRBJ1-4; d_call: NA; v_call: TRBV18; clone_size: NA; cdr3_nt: TGTGCCAGCTCACCAGGGGGCCAGGAAAAACTGTTTTTT; cdr3_aa: CASSPGGQEKLFF
j_call: TRBJ2-7; d_call: NA; v_call: TRBV19; clone_size: NA; cdr3_nt: TGTGCCGCGGGCGGAGTACGGCCTAACGAGCAGTACTTC; cdr3_aa: CAAGGVRPNEQYF
j_call: TRBJ2-2; d_call: TRBD1; v_call: TRBV19; clone_size: NA; cdr3_nt: TGTGCCAGTAGTATGGGCTGGGACAGGGGGACCGGGGAGCTGTTTTTT; cdr3_aa: CASSMGWDRGTGELFF
j_call: TRBJ2-7; d_call: NA; v_call: TRBV29-1; clone_size: NA; cdr3_nt: TGCAGCATACTGACAGAGGACTTCTCCTACGAGCAGTACTTC; cdr3_aa: CSILTEDFSYEQYF
j_call: TRBJ1-2; d_call: TRBD1; v_call: TRBV5-4; clone_size: once; cdr3_nt: TGTGCCAGCAGCGGGGACAGGGCGCGTGGCTACACCTTC; cdr3_aa: CASSGDRARGYTF
j_call: TRBJ1-5; d_call: NA; v_call: TRBV6-6; clone_size: NA; cdr3_nt: TGTGCCAGCAGTTACCCAGGGGTGGGTCAGCCCCAGCATTTT; cdr3_aa: CASSYPGVGQPQHF
j_call: TRBJ1-1; d_call: NA; v_call: TRBV25-1; clone_size: few; cdr3_nt: TGTGCCAGCACCAAGCTGGGGCAGGGGGAAGCTTTCTTT; cdr3_aa: CASTKLGQGEAFF
j_call: TRBJ2-3; d_call: TRBD2; v_call: TRBV12-5; clone_size: NA; cdr3_nt: TGTGCTAGTGGTTTGACCCCCGGCGGGAGGGCCGAAGATACGCAGTATTTT; cdr3_aa: CASGLTPGGRAEDTQYF
j_call: TRBJ2-6; d_call: NA; v_call: TRBV27; clone_size: NA; cdr3_nt: TGTGCCAGCAGTTTCTTCCAGGCTCGTGGGGCCAACGTCCTGACTTTC; cdr3_aa: CASSFFQARGANVLTF
j_call: TRBJ2-7; d_call: TRBD2; v_call: TRBV4-2; clone_size: NA; cdr3_nt: TGTGCCAGCAGCCCAGGATTAGTGGGAGGGTCCATACAACAGTACTTC; cdr3_aa: CASSPGLVGGSIQQYF
j_call: TRBJ1-3; d_call: NA; v_call: TRBV6-7; clone_size: NA; cdr3_nt: TGTGCCAGCAGTTACTCAGTGAGTAAACGAAACACCATATATTTT; cdr3_aa: CASSYSVSKRNTIYF
j_call: TRBJ1-2; d_call: NA; v_call: TRBV10-2; clone_size: once; cdr3_nt: TGCGCCAGCAGTGATACAGACAATCATGGCTACACCTTC; cdr3_aa: CASSDTDNHGYTF
j_call: TRBJ2-1; d_call: TRBD1; v_call: TRBV5-4; clone_size: NA; cdr3_nt: TGTGCCAGCACCGTGGACAGGGGTACGTGGAATGAGCAGTTCTTC; cdr3_aa: CASTVDRGTWNEQFF
j_call: TRBJ1-5; d_call: NA; v_call: TRBV19; clone_size: NA; cdr3_nt: TGTGCCAGTACCATGTCTTTGGGGGTATATCAGCCCCAGCATTTT; cdr3_aa: CASTMSLGVYQPQHF
j_call: TRBJ2-7; d_call: TRBD1; v_call: TRBV7-8; clone_size: NA; cdr3_nt: TGTGCCAGCAGCCATGGGCCGGGACAGGGGTTGTACGAGCAGTACTTC; cdr3_aa: CASSHGPGQGLYEQYF
j_call: TRBJ2-1; d_call: TRBD1; v_call: TRBV29-1; clone_size: NA; cdr3_nt: TGCAGCGTTGGACCCGACCCGGACAGGGGATCCTACAATGAGCAGTTCTTC; cdr3_aa: CSVGPDPDRGSYNEQFF
j_call: TRBJ1-5; d_call: NA; v_call: TRBV28; clone_size: few; cdr3_nt: TGTGCCAGCAGTGAACAGGGCGGTAGCAATCAGCCCCAGCATTTT; cdr3_aa: CASSEQGGSNQPQHF
j_call: TRBJ2-5; d_call: NA; v_call: TRBV5-1; clone_size: many; cdr3_nt: TGCGCCAGCAGCTTCGACGGGTACCAAGAGACCCAGTACTTC; cdr3_aa: CASSFDGYQETQYF
j_call: TRBJ1-2; d_call: NA; v_call: TRBV19; clone_size: few; cdr3_nt: TGTGCCAGTAGTCCGAGAGGGGTTAACTATGGCTACACCTTC; cdr3_aa: CASSPRGVNYGYTF
j_call: TRBJ2-1; d_call: NA; v_call: TRBV20-1; clone_size: NA; cdr3_nt: TGCAGTGCTAGAGATAGTCATGAGCAGTTCTTC; cdr3_aa: CSARDSHEQFF
j_call: TRBJ2-2; d_call: TRBD2; v_call: TRBV6-1; clone_size: NA; cdr3_nt: TGTGCCAGCAGTGAAATTTTGAGCGGGAGGAAAGGCACCGGGGAGCTGTTTTTT; cdr3_aa: CASSEILSGRKGTGELFF
j_call: TRBJ1-1; d_call: NA; v_call: TRBV27; clone_size: NA; cdr3_nt: TGTGCCAGCAGTGCGGCACAGAACACTGAAGCTTTCTTT; cdr3_aa: CASSAAQNTEAFF
j_call: TRBJ1-5; d_call: NA; v_call: TRBV27; clone_size: NA; cdr3_nt: TGTGCCAGCAGTTTATGGGGGGGATCGGGCCAGCCCCAGCATTTT; cdr3_aa: CASSLWGGSGQPQHF
j_call: TRBJ2-4; d_call: NA; v_call: TRBV7-8; clone_size: NA; cdr3_nt: TGTGCCAGCAGCCTGGGGGCTGCCAAAAACATTCAGTACTTC; cdr3_aa: CASSLGAAKNIQYF
j_call: TRBJ2-3; d_call: NA; v_call: TRBV19; clone_size: few; cdr3_nt: TGTGCCAGTAGTATAGAGGGCCTTAGCACAGATACGCAGTATTTT; cdr3_aa: CASSIEGLSTDTQYF
j_call: TRBJ2-2; d_call: NA; v_call: TRBV7-6; clone_size: NA; cdr3_nt: TGTGCCAGCAGCTTACTACCTACGAACACCGGGGAGCTGTTTTTT; cdr3_aa: CASSLLPTNTGELFF
j_call: TRBJ2-7; d_call: NA; v_call: TRBV28; clone_size: NA; cdr3_nt: TGTGCCAGCAGTCTGGGGGGCCTGTCACGGTACGAGCAGTACTTC; cdr3_aa: CASSLGGLSRYEQYF
j_call: TRBJ2-3; d_call: NA; v_call: TRBV5-1; clone_size: NA; cdr3_nt: TGCGCCAGCAGCTTGCCATCAGATACGCAGTATTTT; cdr3_aa: CASSLPSDTQYF
j_call: TRBJ2-7; d_call: TRBD2; v_call: TRBV14; clone_size: NA; cdr3_nt: TGTGCCAGCAGCTTTCGAGCGGGAGGGAGCTCCTACGAGCAGTACTTC; cdr3_aa: CASSFRAGGSSYEQYF
j_call: TRBJ2-6; d_call: NA; v_call: TRBV6-1; clone_size: NA; cdr3_nt: TGTGCCAGCAGTGGCGGCATTCCTGGGGCCAACGTCCTGACTTTC; cdr3_aa: CASSGGIPGANVLTF
j_call: TRBJ1-4; d_call: TRBD1; v_call: TRBV5-8; clone_size: NA; cdr3_nt: TGTGCCAGCAGCTTGGAATTGGCAGGGGGTGCAACTAATGAAAAACTGTTTTTT; cdr3_aa: CASSLELAGGATNEKLFF
j_call: TRBJ2-7; d_call: TRBD1; v_call: TRBV5-1; clone_size: NA; cdr3_nt: TGCGCCAGCAGCTCCTATGGGACAGGGGGCTACGAGCAGTACTTC; cdr3_aa: CASSSYGTGGYEQYF
j_call: TRBJ1-2; d_call: NA; v_call: TRBV29-1; clone_size: NA; cdr3_nt: TGCAGCGTTGAATCGACAGGCTATGGCTACACCTTC; cdr3_aa: CSVESTGYGYTF